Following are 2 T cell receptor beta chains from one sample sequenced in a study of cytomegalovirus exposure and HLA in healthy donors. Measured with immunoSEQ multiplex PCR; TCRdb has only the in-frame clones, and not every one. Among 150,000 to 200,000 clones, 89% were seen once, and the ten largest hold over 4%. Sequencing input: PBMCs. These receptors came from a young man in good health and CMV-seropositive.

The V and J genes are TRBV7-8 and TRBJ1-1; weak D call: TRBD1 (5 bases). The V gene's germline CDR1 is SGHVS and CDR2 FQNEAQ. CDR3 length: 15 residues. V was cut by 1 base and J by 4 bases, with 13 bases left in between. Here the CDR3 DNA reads TGTGCCAGCAGCTTAGGACAGAGTTCGTTCACTGAAGCTTTCTTT. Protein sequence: CASSLGQSSFTEAFF.

The CDR3 loop reads CASTSGPYEQYF. The CDR3 region has the DNA TGTGCCAGCACTAGCGGGCCCTACGAGCAGTACTTC. The chain combines TRBV27 with TRBJ2-7; TRBD2 matches 8 bases. V dropped 7 bases and J dropped 2; count of bases not matched to a gene: 1. Per the germline V gene, CDR1 is MNHEY and CDR2 is SMNVEV (reference sequence). This CDR3 spans 12 amino acids.